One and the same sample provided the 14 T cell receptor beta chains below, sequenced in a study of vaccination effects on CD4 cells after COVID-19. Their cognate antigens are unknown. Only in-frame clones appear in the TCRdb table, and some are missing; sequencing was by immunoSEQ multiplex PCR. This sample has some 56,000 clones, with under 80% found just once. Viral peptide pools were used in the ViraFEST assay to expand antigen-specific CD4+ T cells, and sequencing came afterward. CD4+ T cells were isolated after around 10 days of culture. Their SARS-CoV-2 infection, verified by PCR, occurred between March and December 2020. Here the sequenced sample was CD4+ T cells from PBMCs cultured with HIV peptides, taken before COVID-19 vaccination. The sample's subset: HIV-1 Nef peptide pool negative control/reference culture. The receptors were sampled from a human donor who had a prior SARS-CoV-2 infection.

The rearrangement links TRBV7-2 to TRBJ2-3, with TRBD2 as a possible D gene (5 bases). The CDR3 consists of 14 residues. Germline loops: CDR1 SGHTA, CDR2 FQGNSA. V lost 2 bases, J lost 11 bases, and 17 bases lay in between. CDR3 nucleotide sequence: TGTGCCAGCAGCTTACAGGTTCGGGCCGGGGAGCAGTATTTT. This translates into CASSLQVRAGEQYF.

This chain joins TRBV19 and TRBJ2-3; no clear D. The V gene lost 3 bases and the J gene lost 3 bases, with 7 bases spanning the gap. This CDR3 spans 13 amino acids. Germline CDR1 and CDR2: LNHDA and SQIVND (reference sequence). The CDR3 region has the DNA TGTGCCAGTAGTATCCTAGAAACAGATACGCAGTATTTT. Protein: CASSILETDTQYF.

The CDR3 nucleotides read TGCAGTGCTAGTTCTAACCTCTACAATGAGCAGTTCTTC. Its protein product is CSASSNLYNEQFF. The chain recombines TRBV20-1 with TRBJ2-1; D remains ambiguous. V was trimmed by 3 bases and J by 3 bases, leaving 9 bases between them. Germline CDR1 DFQATT, CDR2 SNEGSKA (reference sequence). The CDR3 has 13 residues.

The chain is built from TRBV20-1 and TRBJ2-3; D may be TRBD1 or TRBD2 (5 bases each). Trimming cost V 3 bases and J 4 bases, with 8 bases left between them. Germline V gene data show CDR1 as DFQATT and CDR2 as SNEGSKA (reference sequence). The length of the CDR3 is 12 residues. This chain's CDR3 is CSASLGADTQYF. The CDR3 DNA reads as TGCAGTGCTAGTTTGGGGGCAGATACGCAGTATTTT.

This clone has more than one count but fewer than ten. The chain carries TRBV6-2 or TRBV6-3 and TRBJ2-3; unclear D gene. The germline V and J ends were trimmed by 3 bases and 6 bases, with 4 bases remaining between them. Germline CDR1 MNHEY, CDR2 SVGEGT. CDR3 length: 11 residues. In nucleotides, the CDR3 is TGTGCCAGCAGTTATCCCGATACGCAGTATTTT. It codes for CASSYPDTQYF.

The chain's CDR3 is CASSLAGAGTYEQYF. CDR3 in DNA: TGCGCCAGCAGCTTGGCGGGGGCCGGCACCTACGAGCAGTACTTC. This chain connects TRBV5-1 to TRBJ2-7; D might be TRBD1 or TRBD2, each matching 6 bases. Trimming removed 0 bases from V and 2 bases from J, with 12 bases in between. Germline V gene sequence: CDR1 SGHRS, CDR2 YFSETQ. This CDR3 is built from 15 residues.

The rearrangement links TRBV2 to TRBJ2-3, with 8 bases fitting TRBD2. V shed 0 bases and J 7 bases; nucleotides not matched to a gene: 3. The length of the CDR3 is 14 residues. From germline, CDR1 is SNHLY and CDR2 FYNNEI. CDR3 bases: TGTGCCAGCAGTGAAGCTAGCGGGGTCAATACGCAGTATTTT. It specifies CASSEASGVNTQYF.

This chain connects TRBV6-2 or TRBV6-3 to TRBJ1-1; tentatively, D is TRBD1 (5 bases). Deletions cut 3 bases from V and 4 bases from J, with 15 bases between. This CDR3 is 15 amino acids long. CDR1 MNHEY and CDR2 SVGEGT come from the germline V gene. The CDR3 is CASSYLRGGGTEAFF. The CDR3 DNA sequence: TGTGCCAGCAGTTATCTGCGGGGGGGTGGCACTGAAGCTTTCTTT.

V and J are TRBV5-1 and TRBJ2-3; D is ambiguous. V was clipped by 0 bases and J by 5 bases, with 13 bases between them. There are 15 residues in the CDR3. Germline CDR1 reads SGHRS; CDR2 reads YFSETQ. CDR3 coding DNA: TGCGCCAGCAGCTTGGGCCCCGTTGGCGGAGATACGCAGTATTTT. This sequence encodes CASSLGPVGGDTQYF.

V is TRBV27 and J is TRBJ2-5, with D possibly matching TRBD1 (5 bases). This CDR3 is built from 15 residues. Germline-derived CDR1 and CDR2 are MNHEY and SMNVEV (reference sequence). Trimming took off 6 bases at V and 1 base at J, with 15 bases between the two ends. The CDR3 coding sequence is TGTGCCAGCAGCCAAAATGGGGCTGGCCAAGAGACCCAGTACTTC. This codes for CASSQNGAGQETQYF.

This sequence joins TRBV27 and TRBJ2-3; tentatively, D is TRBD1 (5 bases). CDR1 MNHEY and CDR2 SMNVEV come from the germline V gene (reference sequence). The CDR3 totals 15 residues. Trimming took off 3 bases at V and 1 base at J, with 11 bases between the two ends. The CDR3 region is CASSFGRDGTDTQYF. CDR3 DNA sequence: TGTGCCAGCAGTTTTGGCAGGGATGGCACAGATACGCAGTATTTT.

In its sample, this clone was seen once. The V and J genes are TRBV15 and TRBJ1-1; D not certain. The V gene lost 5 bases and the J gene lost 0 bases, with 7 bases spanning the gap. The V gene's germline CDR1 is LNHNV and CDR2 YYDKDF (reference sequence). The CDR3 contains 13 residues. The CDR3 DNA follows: TGTGCCACCAGCCATTCGCTGAACACTGAAGCTTTCTTT. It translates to CATSHSLNTEAFF.

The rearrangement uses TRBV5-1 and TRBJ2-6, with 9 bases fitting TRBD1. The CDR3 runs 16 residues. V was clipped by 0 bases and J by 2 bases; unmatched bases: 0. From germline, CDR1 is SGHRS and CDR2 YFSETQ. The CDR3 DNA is TGCGCCAGCAGCTTGGGGACAGGGGCTGGGGCCAACGTCCTGACTTTC. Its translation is CASSLGTGAGANVLTF. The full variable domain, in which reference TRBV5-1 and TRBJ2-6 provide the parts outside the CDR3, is KAGVTQTPRYLIKTRGQQVTLSCSPISGHRSVSWYQQTPGQGLQFLFEYFSETQRNKGNFPGRFSGRQFSNSRSEMNVSTLELGDSALYLCASSLGTGAGANVLTFGAGSRLTVL.

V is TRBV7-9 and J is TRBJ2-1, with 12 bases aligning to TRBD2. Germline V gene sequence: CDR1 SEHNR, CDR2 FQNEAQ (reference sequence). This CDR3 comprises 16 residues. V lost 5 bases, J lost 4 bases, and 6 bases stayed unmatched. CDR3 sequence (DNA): TGTGCCAGCAGCCGCCCGACTAGCGGGGGTTACAATGAGCAGTTCTTC. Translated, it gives CASSRPTSGGYNEQFF.